The clone carrying this T cell receptor beta chain came up a few times. Second-dose groups at about 4 or about 12 weeks were pooled. This entry is derived from a study of T cell responses to AZD1222 COVID-19 vaccine. The CDR3 loop spans 10 amino acids. Germline V CDR1 and CDR2: DFQATT, SNEGSKA (reference sequence). V gave up 7 bases and J gave up 4 bases, with 8 bases separating them. Assay: immunoSEQ multiplex PCR; the TCRdb copy retains only in-frame clones and omits some. The table includes under 110,000 clones, 90% detected once. The rearrangement links TRBV20-1 to TRBJ2-7, with D unclear. The receptor was derived from an adult who received the AZD1222 COVID-19 vaccine. The sequences come from peripheral blood, collected 28 days after the second AZD1222 dose. CDR3 bases: TGCAGTGATGGCGGTTACGAGCAGTACTTC. It specifies CSDGGYEQYF.